The 9 T cell receptor beta chains below come from one sample, sequenced in a study of PD-1 blockade in classical Hodgkin lymphoma. TCRdb's copy holds only in-frame clones and misses some; the assay was immunoSEQ multiplex PCR. The sample has 99,000 or so clones, 89% seen once. Time point given: cycle 4 day 1 (C4D1), after 6 weeks of nivolumab. All patients experienced relapse after autologous stem cell transplantation, and brentuximab vedotin exposure was variable. The sequencing here drew on peripheral blood mononuclear cells (PBMCs), taken before the fourth cycle of nivolumab. These receptor sequences come from a human donor with classical Hodgkin lymphoma.

On this clone itself: Its ends do not fully match the called genes, so a read error is possible. This chain uses TRBV4-2 with TRBJ1-1, with a tentative D call TRBD1 (5 bases). The CDR3 has 14 amino acids. CDR1 is LGHNA, CDR2 YNFKEQ, per germline. The CDR3 region is CASSQGVQSTEAFF. For the CDR3, the DNA is TGTGCCAGCAGTCAAGGGGTCCAGTCCACTGAAGCTTTCTTT.

The genes are TRBV6-5 and TRBJ1-4, with 7 bases identical to TRBD1. The CDR3 sequence is 14 residues long. The junction had 8 bases not matched to a gene; V was cut back by 6 bases and J by 7 bases. Germline V gives CDR1 MNHEY, CDR2 SVGAGI. The CDR3 bases are TGTGCCAGCAGGAAACAGGGGTCTGGTGAAAAACTGTTTTTT. It translates to CASRKQGSGEKLFF.

The rearrangement links TRBV4-1 to TRBJ1-3; no clear D gene. This CDR3 is 15 amino acids long. In germline, CDR1 is MGHRA, CDR2 YSYEKL. With 0 bases removed from V and 0 bases from J, the gap between germline ends came to 6 bases. CDR3 sequence reads: CASSQDRTSGNTIYF. For the CDR3, the DNA is TGCGCCAGCAGCCAAGACAGGACCTCTGGAAACACCATATATTTT.

CDR3 amino acids: CASSLKRPEKDGYTF. CDR3 bases: TGTGCCAGCAGCTTAAAGCGTCCCGAAAAGGACGGCTACACCTTC. This rearrangement joins TRBV13 to TRBJ1-2; no firm D call. V was clipped by 2 bases and J by 8 bases, with 18 bases between them. The CDR3 spans 15 residues. Looked up from germline, CDR1 is PRHDT and CDR2 is FYEKMQ (reference sequence).

This chain joins TRBV30 and TRBJ1-1, with 7 bases lining up with TRBD1. CDR3 length: 13 residues. Unmatched junction bases numbered 7, after V lost 8 bases and J lost 1 base. Per the germline V gene, CDR1 is GTSNPN and CDR2 is SVGIG (reference sequence). As DNA, the CDR3 is TGTGCCGGAGCAACAGGGGAGAACACTGAAGCTTTCTTT. It is translated as CAGATGENTEAFF.

The chain carries TRBV19 and TRBJ2-3; 7 nucleotides agree with TRBD2. The CDR3 sequence is 12 residues long. The germline gives CDR1 LNHDA, CDR2 SQIVND (reference sequence). The CDR3 protein is CAGGGSTDTQYF. DNA of the CDR3: TGTGCTGGGGGGGGGAGCACAGATACGCAGTATTTT. Supplemented by reference TRBV19 and TRBJ2-3, the full variable domain reads DGGITQSPKYLFRKEGQNVTLSCEQNLNHDAMYWYRQDPGQGLRLIYYSQIVNDFQKGDIAEGYSVSREKKESFPLTVTSAQKNPTAFYLCAGGGSTDTQYFGPGTRLTVL.

The J gene is TRBJ2-5, the V gene TRBV28; 8 bases fit TRBD2. The CDR3 extends over 16 amino acids. CDR1 and CDR2 (germline): MDHEN, SYDVKM. The ends lost 10 bases at V and 5 bases at J; junction bases unmatched: 18. The DNA for the CDR3 is TGTGCCACCTTTCTAGGGGCGGGAGGTTTGCCGGAGACCCAGTACTTC. Translating gives CATFLGAGGLPETQYF.

V and J are TRBV6-1 and TRBJ1-5; D is possibly TRBD1 (5 bases). V gave up 3 bases and J gave up 7 bases, with 19 bases separating them. The CDR3 totals 16 residues. Germline V gene lookup returns CDR1 MNHNS and CDR2 SASEGT. CDR3 coding DNA: TGTGCCAGCAGTGAGAATGGGGGACGATCTACCCAGCCCCAGCATTTT. This gives the protein CASSENGGRSTQPQHF.

In its sample, this clone was seen a few times. The chain uses TRBV27 and TRBJ1-2; D possibly corresponds to TRBD1 (6 bases). The germline V gene has CDR1 MNHEY and CDR2 SMNVEV (reference sequence). With 4 bases removed from V and 3 bases from J, the gap between germline ends came to 9 bases. The CDR3 consists of 13 residues. The CDR3 spells CASSSQGYYGYTF. CDR3 sequence (DNA): TGTGCCAGCAGTTCACAGGGATACTATGGCTACACCTTC.